The subject of this entry is one T cell receptor (beta chain). The sample belongs to a study of T cell responses to AZD1222 COVID-19 vaccine. V lost 4 bases to trimming and J lost 2 bases, with 15 bases between them. CDR3 length: 15 residues. Germline CDR1 is SGHRS and CDR2 is YFSETQ. Profiling relied on immunoSEQ multiplex PCR, and the TCRdb table lists in-frame clones only, not all of them. Of about 130,000 clones listed, roughly 86% are singletons. The rearrangement uses TRBV5-1 and TRBJ1-1, with D perhaps TRBD1 (5 bases). The sequence was obtained from an adult in good health. This specimen consisted of peripheral blood, obtained on day 0 of AZD1222 vaccination. The CDR3 reads CASSQRDSVNTEAFF. The DNA for the CDR3 is TGCGCCAGCAGCCAACGCGACAGCGTCAACACTGAAGCTTTCTTT.